The 24 T cell receptor beta chains below all came from one sample that was sequenced in a study of beta chain features in type 1 diabetes. These receptors' antigens are unknown. General observations from the study: All four CD4+ subsets from Type 1 diabetes patients carried moderately but significantly shorter TCRB CDR3s.

What was sequenced were expressed TCRB transcripts, since all of the isolated RNA had been reverse transcribed. TCRdb's table, derived via immunoSEQ multiplex PCR, lists solely in-frame clones and lacks some. This repertoire shows a few hundred thousand clones, around 22% found once; its top ten account for around 0.013%. Specimen: naive CD4+ T cells from blood. Receptors originate from a woman in her twenties or thirties with type 1 diabetes.

This clone has just a few counts. The V gene is TRBV21-1, the J gene TRBJ2-1; TRBD2, as called in the table, went unchecked against the DNA. TRBV21-1 is flagged as a pseudogene. CDR3 size: 15 residues. The CDR3 protein is CASSRTSGFPNEQFF. CDR3 bases: TGTGCCAGCAGCCGGACTAGCGGGTTTCCCAATGAGCAGTTCTTC.

The chain couples TRBV9 to TRBJ2-3; TRBD2 agrees at 12 bases. This CDR3 is 16 amino acids long. J lost 0 bases, V lost 3 bases, and 2 bases had no gene match. Germline V lookup: CDR1 SGDLS, CDR2 YYNGEE. The CDR3 loop is CASSEGTSGSTDTQYF. CDR3 nucleotide sequence: TGTGCCAGCAGCGAGGGGACTAGCGGGAGCACAGATACGCAGTATTTT.

V usage is TRBV9 and J usage is TRBJ2-7, with TRBD1 matching over 9 bases. Looked up from germline, CDR1 is SGDLS and CDR2 is YYNGEE. The V segment lost 1 base and the J segment 3 bases; nucleotides outside the gene matches: 8. CDR3 size: 16 residues. The CDR3 loop reads CASSVSGTGMIYEQYF. CDR3 DNA sequence: TGTGCCAGCAGCGTATCCGGGACAGGGATGATCTACGAGCAGTACTTC. The full variable domain, rest sourced from reference TRBV9 and TRBJ2-7, is DSGVTQTPKHLITATGQRVTLRCSPRSGDLSVYWYQQSLDQGLQFLIQYYNGEERAKGNILERFSAQQFPDLHSELNLSSLELGDSALYFCASSVSGTGMIYEQYFGPGTRLTVT.

The chain combines TRBV7-9 with TRBJ2-1; 7 bases fit TRBD2. The CDR3 sequence is 14 residues long. Germline V gives CDR1 SEHNR, CDR2 FQNEAQ (reference sequence). The V and J ends lost 2 bases and 4 bases, in that order; junction bases with no gene match: 2. CDR3: CASSLSSGYNEQFF. The DNA for the CDR3 is TGTGCCAGCAGCTTAAGTAGCGGGTACAATGAGCAGTTCTTC.

The rearrangement joins TRBV28 to TRBJ2-1; 7 bases are shared with TRBD2. Trimming cost V 6 bases and J 4 bases; bases outside gene matches: 12. Germline assignment: CDR1 MDHEN and CDR2 SYDVKM. The CDR3 has 16 amino acids. CDR3 DNA sequence: TGTGCCAGCAGCGGACTAGGGGTAGGGGTTTACAATGAGCAGTTCTTC. It encodes CASSGLGVGVYNEQFF.

The gene calls are TRBV11-3 and TRBJ2-5, with D possibly TRBD1 on 5 matching bases. The length of the CDR3 is 14 residues. CDR1 is SGHNT, CDR2 YENEEA, per germline. Trimming removed 4 bases from V and 7 bases from J, with 16 bases in between. The CDR3 bases are TGTGCCAGCAGCTCGACTTGGGGCCCGGGGACCCAGTACTTC. This encodes CASSSTWGPGTQYF.

This rearrangement joins TRBV27 to TRBJ2-1; 8 bases agree with TRBD1. Per the germline V gene, CDR1 is MNHEY and CDR2 is SMNVEV (reference sequence). V shed 5 bases and J 5 bases; nucleotides not matched to a gene: 2. This CDR3 spans 13 amino acids. The CDR3: CASSKDRDNEQFF. The CDR3 nucleotides are TGTGCCAGCAGTAAGGACAGGGACAATGAGCAGTTCTTC.

The V and J genes are TRBV29-1 and TRBJ2-7, with D uncertain. Germline assignment: CDR1 SQVTM and CDR2 ANQGSEA. The CDR3 runs to 14 residues. V shed 4 bases and J shed 0 bases, with 13 bases lying between them. The CDR3 spells CSVGAGHPSYEQYF. The DNA of the CDR3 is TGCAGCGTTGGTGCTGGGCACCCCTCCTACGAGCAGTACTTC.

This clone occurred a few times. The genes are TRBV29-1 and TRBJ2-4; 7 bases are a match to TRBD1. The CDR3 runs 13 residues. The V segment lost 6 bases and the J segment 8 bases; nucleotides outside the gene matches: 10. CDR1 and CDR2 (germline): SQVTM, ANQGSEA. The CDR3 DNA reads as TGCAGCGTCATACTGACAGGGTTTGACATTCAGTACTTC. This sequence encodes CSVILTGFDIQYF.

This chain connects TRBV29-1 to TRBJ2-1, with D perhaps TRBD1 (6 bases). V was trimmed by 7 bases and J by 0 bases, leaving 13 bases between them. The germline gives CDR1 SQVTM, CDR2 ANQGSEA. The CDR3 consists of 14 residues. CDR3 sequence: CSAKDSASYNEQFF. CDR3 DNA: TGCAGCGCCAAGGACAGCGCCTCCTACAATGAGCAGTTCTTC.

The rearrangement links TRBV2 to TRBJ2-1, with 10 bases that match TRBD2. This CDR3 spans 16 amino acids. The germline V gene encodes CDR1 SNHLY and CDR2 FYNNEI. The junction had 9 bases not matched to a gene; V was cut back by 4 bases and J by 6 bases. This CDR3 is CASSGILAGYRNEQFF. As DNA, the CDR3 is TGTGCCAGCAGTGGGATACTAGCGGGATACCGCAATGAGCAGTTCTTC.

The rearrangement links TRBV5-6 to TRBJ2-1; D is possibly TRBD1 (6 bases). The germline V and J ends were trimmed by 2 bases and 0 bases, with 9 bases remaining between them. CDR1 is SGHDT, CDR2 YYEEEE, per germline. This CDR3 contains 15 residues. CDR3: CASSFQGSSYNEQFF. CDR3 coding DNA: TGTGCCAGCAGCTTCCAGGGGAGCTCCTACAATGAGCAGTTCTTC.

V is TRBV28 and J is TRBJ2-1; D remains ambiguous. This CDR3 is 12 amino acids long. Trimming left V 5 bases short and J 10 bases short, with 12 bases between. Germline-derived CDR1 and CDR2 are MDHEN and SYDVKM. The DNA of the CDR3 is TGTGCCAGCAGTCCCCTCCCCAGGGAGCAGTTCTTC. Translating gives CASSPLPREQFF. Supplemented by reference TRBV28 and TRBJ2-1, the full variable domain reads DVKVTQSSRYLVKRTGEKVFLECVQDMDHENMFWYRQDPGLGLRLIYFSYDVKMKEKGDIPEGYSVSREKKERFSLILESASTNQTSMYLCASSPLPREQFFGPGTRLTVL.

This clone appeared a few times. The V and J genes are TRBV2 and TRBJ1-2; D call uncertain. The V end was cut by 3 bases, the J end by 4 bases, with 15 bases between. The CDR3 sequence is 15 residues long. Germline V gives CDR1 SNHLY, CDR2 FYNNEI. The CDR3 DNA reads TGTGCCAGCAGTGAGCCCCGGGTTTCGAGCTATGGCTACACCTTC. Protein product: CASSEPRVSSYGYTF.

This clone was found a few times. The rearrangement joins TRBV30 to TRBJ1-1; D may be TRBD1 (5 bases). Trimming stripped 2 bases from V and 10 bases from J, with 14 bases between. The CDR3 contains 12 residues. The germline CDR1 and CDR2 sequences are GTSNPN and SVGIG (reference sequence). The CDR3 DNA sequence: TGTGCCTGGAGTAGAGGGACCGGGGGAGCTTTCTTT. It codes for CAWSRGTGGAFF.

This chain joins TRBV28 and TRBJ1-5; 7 bases map to TRBD1. Germline V lookup: CDR1 MDHEN, CDR2 SYDVKM. The CDR3 is 13 residues long. V dropped 7 bases and J dropped 8; count of bases not matched to a gene: 8. CDR3 protein: CASTRDSGEPQHF. CDR3 in DNA: TGTGCCAGCACCCGGGACAGTGGGGAGCCCCAGCATTTT. Complete variable domain (other parts from reference TRBV28 and TRBJ1-5): DVKVTQSSRYLVKRTGEKVFLECVQDMDHENMFWYRQDPGLGLRLIYFSYDVKMKEKGDIPEGYSVSREKKERFSLILESASTNQTSMYLCASTRDSGEPQHFGDGTRLSIL.

The chain links TRBV15 to TRBJ2-1; TRBD1 agrees at 9 bases. Germline V gene lookup returns CDR1 LNHNV and CDR2 YYDKDF (reference sequence). J gave up 6 bases and V 3 bases, and 3 bases lay outside the gene matches. The CDR3 length is 14 residues. Here the CDR3 DNA reads TGTGCCACCAGCAGGGGACAGGGAGGCAATGAGCAGTTCTTC. Translated: CATSRGQGGNEQFF.

The J gene is TRBJ2-7, the V gene TRBV1; TRBD1 reflects the table's D call only, with no check against the DNA. TRBV1 is listed as a pseudogene. This CDR3 has 16 residues. The CDR3 loop reads CTSSPPGTGGNYEQYF. The CDR3 DNA sequence: TGCACCAGCAGCCCCCCTGGGACAGGGGGCAACTACGAGCAGTACTTC.

The gene calls are TRBV30 and TRBJ2-1, with TRBD2 matching 9 bases. Germline V lookup: CDR1 GTSNPN, CDR2 SVGIG (reference sequence). V shed 8 bases, J shed 4 bases, and the junction held 6 bases outside the gene matches. The CDR3 covers 13 residues. CDR3: CARRGGAYNEQFF. In nucleotides, the CDR3 is TGTGCCCGCCGCGGGGGGGCTTACAATGAGCAGTTCTTC. Together with reference TRBV30 and TRBJ2-1, the CDR3 gives the full variable domain: SQTIHQWPATLVQPVGSPLSLECTVEGTSNPNLYWYRQAAGRGLQLLFYSVGIGQISSEVPQNLSASRPQDRQFILSSKKLLLSDSGFYLCARRGGAYNEQFFGPGTRLTVL.

The chain couples TRBV27 to TRBJ2-5; D is unclear. Germline V gives CDR1 MNHEY, CDR2 SMNVEV (reference sequence). This CDR3 has 13 amino acids. V was clipped by 5 bases and J by 1 base, with 8 bases between them. The CDR3 region is CASSPLVQETQYF. The CDR3, as DNA: TGTGCCAGCAGTCCTCTCGTCCAAGAGACCCAGTACTTC.

The chain couples TRBV7-9 to TRBJ2-2; D is unclear. CDR3 length: 12 residues. With 5 bases removed from V and 4 bases from J, the gap between germline ends came to 5 bases. CDR1 is SEHNR, CDR2 FQNEAQ, per germline (reference sequence). CDR3 region: CASSRSTGELFF. CDR3 in DNA: TGTGCCAGCAGCCGGAGCACCGGGGAGCTGTTTTTT.

This clone turned up a few times. The J gene is TRBJ2-7, the V gene TRBV7-9; no firm D call. CDR1 and CDR2 from the germline V gene are SEHNR and FQNEAQ (reference sequence). V lost 5 bases, J lost 2 bases, and 4 bases lay in between. The CDR3 length is 11 residues. The CDR3 loop is CASSRTYEQYF. For the CDR3, the DNA is TGTGCCAGCAGCCGTACCTACGAGCAGTACTTC.

There are a few counts of this clone. CDR3 nucleotides: TGTGCCAGCCGCCCGGGATCCAAAAACATTCAGTACTTC. Translating gives CASRPGSKNIQYF. The chain links TRBV2 to TRBJ2-4; D perhaps matches TRBD2 (5 bases). Trimming left V 8 bases short and J 2 bases short, with 10 bases between. Germline CDR1 SNHLY, CDR2 FYNNEI. The CDR3 runs to 13 residues.

This rearrangement joins TRBV9 to TRBJ1-3; D call uncertain. Between the trimmed V and J ends, which lost 1 base and 4 bases, there was a span of 12 bases. The CDR3 totals 15 residues. Germline values: CDR1 SGDLS, CDR2 YYNGEE. The CDR3 coding sequence is TGTGCCAGCAGCGTAAAGGGTTCGGGGGGAAACACCATATATTTT. As protein: CASSVKGSGGNTIYF.